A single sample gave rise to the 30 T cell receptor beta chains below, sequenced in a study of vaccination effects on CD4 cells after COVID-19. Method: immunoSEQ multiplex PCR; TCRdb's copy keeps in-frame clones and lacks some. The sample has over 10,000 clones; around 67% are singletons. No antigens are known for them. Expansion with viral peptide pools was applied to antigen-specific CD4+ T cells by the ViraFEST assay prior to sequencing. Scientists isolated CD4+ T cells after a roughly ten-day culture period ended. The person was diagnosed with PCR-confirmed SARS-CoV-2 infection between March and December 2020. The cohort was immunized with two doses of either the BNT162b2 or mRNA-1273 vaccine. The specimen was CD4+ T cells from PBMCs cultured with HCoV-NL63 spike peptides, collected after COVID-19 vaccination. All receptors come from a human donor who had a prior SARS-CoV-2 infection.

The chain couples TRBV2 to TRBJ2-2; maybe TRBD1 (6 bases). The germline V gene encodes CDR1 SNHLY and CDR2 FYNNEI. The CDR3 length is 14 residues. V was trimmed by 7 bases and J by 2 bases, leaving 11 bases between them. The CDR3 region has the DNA TGTGCCAGCAAGGGGACAACCAACACCGGGGAGCTGTTTTTT. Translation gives CASKGTTNTGELFF.

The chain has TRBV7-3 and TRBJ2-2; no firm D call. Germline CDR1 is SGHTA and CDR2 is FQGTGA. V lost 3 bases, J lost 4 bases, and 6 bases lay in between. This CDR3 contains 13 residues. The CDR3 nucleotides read TGTGCCAGCAGCTTTGATCCCACCGGGGAGCTGTTTTTT. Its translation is CASSFDPTGELFF.

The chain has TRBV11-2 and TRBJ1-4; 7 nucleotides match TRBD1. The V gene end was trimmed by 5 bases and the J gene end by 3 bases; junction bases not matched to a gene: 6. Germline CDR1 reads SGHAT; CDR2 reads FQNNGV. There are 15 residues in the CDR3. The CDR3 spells CASSDRVMANEKLFF. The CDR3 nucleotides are TGTGCCAGCAGCGACAGGGTCATGGCTAATGAAAAACTGTTTTTT.

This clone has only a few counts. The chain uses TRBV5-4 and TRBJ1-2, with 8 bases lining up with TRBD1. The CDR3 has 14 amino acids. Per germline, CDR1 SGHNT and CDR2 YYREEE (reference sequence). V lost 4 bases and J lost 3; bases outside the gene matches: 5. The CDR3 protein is CASSGGQEHYGYTF. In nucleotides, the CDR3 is TGTGCCAGCAGCGGGGGACAGGAGCACTATGGCTACACCTTC.

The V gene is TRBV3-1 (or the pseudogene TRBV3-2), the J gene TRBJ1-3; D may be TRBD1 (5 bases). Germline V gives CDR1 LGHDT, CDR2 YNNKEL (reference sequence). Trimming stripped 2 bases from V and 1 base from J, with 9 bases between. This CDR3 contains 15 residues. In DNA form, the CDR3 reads TGTGCCAGCAGCCAACCTACAGGTTCTGGAAACACCATATATTTT. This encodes CASSQPTGSGNTIYF.

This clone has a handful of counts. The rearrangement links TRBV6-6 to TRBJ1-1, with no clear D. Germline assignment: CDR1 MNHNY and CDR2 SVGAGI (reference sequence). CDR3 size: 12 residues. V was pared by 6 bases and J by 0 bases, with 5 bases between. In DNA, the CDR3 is TGTGCCAGCAGCTTCATGAACACTGAAGCTTTCTTT. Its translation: CASSFMNTEAFF.

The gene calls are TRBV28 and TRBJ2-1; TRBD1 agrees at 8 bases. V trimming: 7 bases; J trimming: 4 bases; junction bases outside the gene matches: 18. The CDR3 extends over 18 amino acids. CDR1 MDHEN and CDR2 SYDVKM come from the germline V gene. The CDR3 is CASIGQTGEFWLYNEQFF. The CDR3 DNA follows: TGTGCCAGCATCGGTCAGACAGGGGAATTTTGGCTTTACAATGAGCAGTTCTTC.

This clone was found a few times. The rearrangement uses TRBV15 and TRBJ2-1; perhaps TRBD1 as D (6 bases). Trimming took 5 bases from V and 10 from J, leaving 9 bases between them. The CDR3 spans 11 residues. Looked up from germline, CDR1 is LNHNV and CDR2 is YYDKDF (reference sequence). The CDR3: CATSVRGEQFF. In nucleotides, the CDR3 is TGTGCCACCAGCGTCAGGGGAGAGCAGTTCTTC. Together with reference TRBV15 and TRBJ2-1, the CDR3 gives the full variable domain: DAMVIQNPRYQVTQFGKPVTLSCSQTLNHNVMYWYQQKSSQAPKLLFHYYDKDFNNEADTPDNFQSRRPNTSFCFLDIRSPGLGDTAMYLCATSVRGEQFFGPGTRLTVL.

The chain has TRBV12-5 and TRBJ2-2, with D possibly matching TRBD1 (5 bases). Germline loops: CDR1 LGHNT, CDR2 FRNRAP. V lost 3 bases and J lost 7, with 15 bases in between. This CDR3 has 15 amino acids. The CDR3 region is CASGLGQGLDGELFF. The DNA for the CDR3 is TGTGCTAGTGGTTTAGGGCAGGGCTTGGACGGGGAGCTGTTTTTT.

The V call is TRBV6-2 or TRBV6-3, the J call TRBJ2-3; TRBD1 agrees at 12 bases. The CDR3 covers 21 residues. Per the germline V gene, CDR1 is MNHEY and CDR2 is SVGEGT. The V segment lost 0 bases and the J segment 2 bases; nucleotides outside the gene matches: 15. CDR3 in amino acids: CASSYSWGQGAPMDTTDTQYF. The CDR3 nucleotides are TGTGCCAGCAGTTACTCGTGGGGACAGGGGGCCCCGATGGACACCACAGATACGCAGTATTTT.

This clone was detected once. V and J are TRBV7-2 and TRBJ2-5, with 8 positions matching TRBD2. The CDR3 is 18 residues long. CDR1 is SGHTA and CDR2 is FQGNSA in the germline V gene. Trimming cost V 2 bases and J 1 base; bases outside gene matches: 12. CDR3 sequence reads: CASSLKPVARGAQETQYF. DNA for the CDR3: TGTGCCAGCAGCTTAAAACCTGTCGCGCGGGGGGCCCAAGAGACCCAGTACTTC. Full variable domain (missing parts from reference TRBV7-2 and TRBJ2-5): GAGVSQSPSNKVTEKGKDVELRCDPISGHTALYWYRQSLGQGLEFLIYFQGNSAPDKSGLPSDRFSAERTGGSVSTLTIQRTQQEDSAVYLCASSLKPVARGAQETQYFGPGTRLLVL.

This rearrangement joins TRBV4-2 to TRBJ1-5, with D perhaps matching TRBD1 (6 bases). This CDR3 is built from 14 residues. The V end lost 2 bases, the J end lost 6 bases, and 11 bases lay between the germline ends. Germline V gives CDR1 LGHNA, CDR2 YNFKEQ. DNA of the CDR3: TGTGCCAGCAGCCAAACAGGGTCGTTTCAGCCCCAGCATTTT. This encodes CASSQTGSFQPQHF.

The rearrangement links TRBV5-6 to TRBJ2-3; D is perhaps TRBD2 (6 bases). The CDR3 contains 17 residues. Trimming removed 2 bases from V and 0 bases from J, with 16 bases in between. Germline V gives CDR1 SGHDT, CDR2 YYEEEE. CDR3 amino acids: CASSFWGVGSSTDTQYF. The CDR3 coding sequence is TGTGCCAGCAGCTTTTGGGGGGTAGGCTCCAGCACAGATACGCAGTATTTT.

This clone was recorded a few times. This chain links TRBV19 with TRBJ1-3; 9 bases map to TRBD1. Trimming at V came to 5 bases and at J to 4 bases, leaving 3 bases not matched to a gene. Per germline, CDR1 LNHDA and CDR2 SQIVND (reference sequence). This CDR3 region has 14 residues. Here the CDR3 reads CASSPGTGGNTIYF. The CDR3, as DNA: TGTGCCAGTAGTCCCGGGACAGGGGGAAACACCATATATTTT.

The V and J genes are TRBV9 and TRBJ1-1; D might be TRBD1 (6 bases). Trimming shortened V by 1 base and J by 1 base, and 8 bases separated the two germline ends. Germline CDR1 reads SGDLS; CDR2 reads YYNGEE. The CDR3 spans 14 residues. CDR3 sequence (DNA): TGTGCCAGCAGCGTACAACAGGGGAACACTGAAGCTTTCTTT. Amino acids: CASSVQQGNTEAFF.

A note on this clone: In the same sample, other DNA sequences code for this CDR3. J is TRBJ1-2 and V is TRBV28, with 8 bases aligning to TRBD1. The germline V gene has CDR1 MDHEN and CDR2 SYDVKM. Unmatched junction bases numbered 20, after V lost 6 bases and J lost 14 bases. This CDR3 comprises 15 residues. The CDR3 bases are TGTGCCAGCAGCCGACAGGGGATTAGTAAGCGGGGTAATACCTTC. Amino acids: CASSRQGISKRGNTF.

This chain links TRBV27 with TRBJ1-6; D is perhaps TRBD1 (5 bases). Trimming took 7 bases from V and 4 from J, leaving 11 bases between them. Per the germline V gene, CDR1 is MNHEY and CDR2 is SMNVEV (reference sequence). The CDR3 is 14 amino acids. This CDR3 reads CASKPRQYNSPLHF. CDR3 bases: TGTGCCAGCAAGCCGAGACAGTATAATTCACCCCTCCACTTT.

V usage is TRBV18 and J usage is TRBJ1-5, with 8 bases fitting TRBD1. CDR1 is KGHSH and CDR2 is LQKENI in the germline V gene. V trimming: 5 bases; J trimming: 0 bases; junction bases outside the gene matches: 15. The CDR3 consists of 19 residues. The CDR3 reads CASSSLSRTGWDSNQPQHF. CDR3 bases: TGTGCCAGCTCATCATTATCAAGGACAGGGTGGGATAGCAATCAGCCCCAGCATTTT.

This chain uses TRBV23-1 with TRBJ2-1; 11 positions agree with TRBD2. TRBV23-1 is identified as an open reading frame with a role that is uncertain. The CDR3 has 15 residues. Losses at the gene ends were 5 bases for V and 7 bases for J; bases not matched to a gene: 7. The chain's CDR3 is CASSTHSGGDNEQFF. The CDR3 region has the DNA TGCGCCAGCAGTACGCATAGCGGGGGGGATAATGAGCAGTTCTTC.

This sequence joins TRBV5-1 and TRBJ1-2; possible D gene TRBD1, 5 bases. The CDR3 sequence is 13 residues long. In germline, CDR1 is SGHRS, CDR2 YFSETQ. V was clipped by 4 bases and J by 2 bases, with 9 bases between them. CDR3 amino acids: CASSPGKNYGYTF. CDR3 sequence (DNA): TGCGCCAGCAGCCCAGGGAAAAACTATGGCTACACCTTC.

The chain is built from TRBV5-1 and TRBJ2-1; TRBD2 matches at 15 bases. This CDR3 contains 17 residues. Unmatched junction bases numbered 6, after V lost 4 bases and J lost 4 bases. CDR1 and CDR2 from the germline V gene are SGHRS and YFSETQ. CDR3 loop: CASSPGTSGRTYNEQFF. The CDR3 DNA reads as TGCGCCAGCAGCCCGGGGACTAGCGGGAGGACTTACAATGAGCAGTTCTTC.

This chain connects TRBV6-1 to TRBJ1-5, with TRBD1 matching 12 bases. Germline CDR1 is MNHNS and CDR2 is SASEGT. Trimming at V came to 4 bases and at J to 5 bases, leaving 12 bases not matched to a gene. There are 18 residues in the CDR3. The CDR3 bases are TGTGCCAGCAGTGCGATCCGGGACAGGGGGCTTCTGGATCAGCCCCAGCATTTT. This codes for CASSAIRDRGLLDQPQHF.

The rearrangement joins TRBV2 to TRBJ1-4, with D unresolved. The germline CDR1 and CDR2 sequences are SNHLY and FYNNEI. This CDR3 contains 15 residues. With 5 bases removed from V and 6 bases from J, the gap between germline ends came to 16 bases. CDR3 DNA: TGTGCCAGCAGTCAATACGGAGGAAGGGATGAAAAACTGTTTTTT. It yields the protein CASSQYGGRDEKLFF.

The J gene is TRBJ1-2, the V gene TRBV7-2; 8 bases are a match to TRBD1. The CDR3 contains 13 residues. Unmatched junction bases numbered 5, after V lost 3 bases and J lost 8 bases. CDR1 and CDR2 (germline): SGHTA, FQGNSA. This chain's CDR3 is CASSFRQGSGYTF. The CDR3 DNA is TGTGCCAGCAGCTTCCGACAGGGGAGCGGCTACACCTTC.

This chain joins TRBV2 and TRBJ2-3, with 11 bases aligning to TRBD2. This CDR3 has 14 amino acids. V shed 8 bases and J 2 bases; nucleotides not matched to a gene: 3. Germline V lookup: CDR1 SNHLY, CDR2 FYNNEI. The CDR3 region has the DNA TGTGCCAGCGGACTAGCGGGCACCACAGATACGCAGTATTTT. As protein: CASGLAGTTDTQYF.

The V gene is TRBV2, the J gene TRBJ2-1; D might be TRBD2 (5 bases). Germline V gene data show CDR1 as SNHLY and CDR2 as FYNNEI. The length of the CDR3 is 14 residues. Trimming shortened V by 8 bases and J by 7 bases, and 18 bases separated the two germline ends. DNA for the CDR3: TGTGCCAGCGAGGTCCAGTTGCGGAGGAATGAGCAGTTCTTC. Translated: CASEVQLRRNEQFF. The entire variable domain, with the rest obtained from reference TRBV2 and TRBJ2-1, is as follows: EPEVTQTPSHQVTQMGQEVILRCVPISNHLYFYWYRQILGQKVEFLVSFYNNEISEKSEIFDDQFSVERPDGSNFTLKIRSTKLEDSAMYFCASEVQLRRNEQFFGPGTRLTVL.

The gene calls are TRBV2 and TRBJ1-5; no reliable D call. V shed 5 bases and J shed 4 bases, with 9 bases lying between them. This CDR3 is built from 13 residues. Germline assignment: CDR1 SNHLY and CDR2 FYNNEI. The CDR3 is CASSNWANQPQHF. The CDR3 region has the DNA TGTGCCAGCAGTAATTGGGCAAATCAGCCCCAGCATTTT.

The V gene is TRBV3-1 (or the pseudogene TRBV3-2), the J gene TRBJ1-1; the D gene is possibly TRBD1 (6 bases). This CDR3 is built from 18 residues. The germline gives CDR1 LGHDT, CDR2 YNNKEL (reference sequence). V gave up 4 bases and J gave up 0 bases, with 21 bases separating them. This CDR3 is CASSPITGQPEMNTEAFF. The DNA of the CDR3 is TGTGCCAGCAGCCCAATTACAGGACAGCCGGAAATGAACACTGAAGCTTTCTTT.

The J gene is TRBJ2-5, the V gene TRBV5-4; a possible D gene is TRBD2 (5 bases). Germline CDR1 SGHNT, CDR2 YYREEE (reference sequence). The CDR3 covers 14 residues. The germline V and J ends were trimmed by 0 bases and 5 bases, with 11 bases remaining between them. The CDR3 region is CASSLGLRGETQYF. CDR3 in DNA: TGTGCCAGCAGCTTGGGGCTCCGAGGGGAGACCCAGTACTTC.

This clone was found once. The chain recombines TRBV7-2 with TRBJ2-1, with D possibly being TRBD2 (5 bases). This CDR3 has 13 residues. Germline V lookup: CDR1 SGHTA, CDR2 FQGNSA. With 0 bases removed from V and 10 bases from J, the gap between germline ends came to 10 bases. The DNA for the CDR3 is TGTGCCAGCAGCTTAGCGAACGGGGTCGAGCAGTTCTTC. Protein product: CASSLANGVEQFF.